This TCR beta chain was captured in a study of shared clonotypes between healthy human individuals. Overall study context: Ranging from 18 to 49 in age, donors were a couple of women and a few men. CD4 naive and memory got three plates each, CD8 naive two, CD8 memory one.

Study-wide points: Sharing across four donors was highest in naive CD4 (approximately 5%) and lowest in memory CD8 (approximately 0.4%). Memory subsets generally showed lower estimated richness than naive subsets.

Of note for this clone: Its antigen is undetermined.

CDR3 length equals 15 residues. CDR1 is LNHDA, CDR2 SQIVND, per germline (reference sequence). The junction had 5 bases not matched to a gene; V was cut back by 5 bases and J by 4 bases. Sequencing was performed with immunoSEQ multiplex PCR; in TCRdb, only in-frame clones are kept and a portion is missing. The profile covers about 1 million clones, with about 75% appearing a single time and roughly 1.4% taken by the ten largest. This TCR was recovered from a man younger than 35 in good health. The rearrangement links TRBV19 to TRBJ2-1, with 10 bases that match TRBD1. The specimen was memory CD4+ T cells sorted from blood. The subset here: CD45RA-negative fraction. For the CDR3, the DNA is TGTGCCAGTAGTTCCGGGACAGGGGAGTACAATGAGCAGTTCTTC. Amino acid sequence: CASSSGTGEYNEQFF.